This T cell receptor beta chain was identified during a study of PD-1 blockade in classical Hodgkin lymphoma (TCRdb year 2020). Background on the whole study: To define a peripheral blood immune signature of response to PD-1 blockade in classical Hodgkin lymphoma, the study combined TCR beta sequencing with CyTOF.

V sheds 4 bases and J sheds 7 bases, leaving 17 bases between their ends. The germline V gene encodes CDR1 SGHRS and CDR2 YFSETQ. The CDR3, from cysteine to phenylalanine, totals 14 residues. The sequence is cut down to CDR3 DNA, 42 bases in frame from base 1. What the study reported, not specific to this receptor: Baseline TCR diversity was reported as lower in newly diagnosed patients than in healthy donors, and lower still in relapsed/refractory patients. Only a single clinical trial cohort was studied, and what caused the repertoire differences, possibly disease activity or prior therapy, remained undefined.

Genomic DNA was extracted with the Qiagen DNeasy kit from unsorted PBMCs and from negatively selected CD4+ and CD8+ fractions. Amplification of TCR beta CDR3 regions was done by immunoSEQ multiplex PCR with primers that anneal to V and J segments. A synthetic immune receptor repertoire was used to minimize amplification bias, and remaining bias was computationally removed after sequencing. As for the authors' bioinformatics: Custom Python scripts were used to quantify repertoire diversity as the Shannon entropy index. Unsorted, CD4+ and CD8+ repertoires were examined separately, except in combined analyses, for which CD4+ and CD8+ sequences were merged in silico. TCRdb retrieved this table from immuneACCESS and kept in-frame rearrangements only. Not all clones are present; in checked studies, unresolved V genes account for under half, and no reason is known for the remainder. V and J calls and clone size come straight from that table; D and trimming were deduced from the DNA. The sample yields fewer than 20,000 clones; just under 85% were counted once. The ten largest account for around 8.4% of the sample.

To note about this clone: Which antigen it targets is not known. Base qualities are not at hand, and no much larger clone is one base apart.

The time point label on this specimen signifies: newly diagnosed, previously untreated cHL patient sample. As a comparison group for the relapsed/refractory trial patients, PBMCs from patients with newly diagnosed, previously untreated classical Hodgkin lymphoma were sequenced. Peripheral blood was collected in 8 mL Vacutainer Cell Preparation Tubes, from which PBMCs were isolated by centrifugation and then cryopreserved. This clonotype was sampled from a human donor with classical Hodgkin lymphoma. Recombination joined TRBV5-1 with TRBJ1-1; TRBD1 might be the D gene, on 6 matching bases. The material sequenced was peripheral blood mononuclear cells (PBMCs). For the CDR3, the sequence is CASSAPQGRNEAFF. The bases read TGCGCCAGCAGCGCACCCCAGGGGCGAAATGAAGCTTTCTTT.